This TCR beta chain appears in the sequencing data of a study of cytomegalovirus exposure and HLA in healthy donors. V was pared by 6 bases and J by 3 bases, with 5 bases of the junction left unmatched. Germline values: CDR1 SEHNR, CDR2 FQNEAQ (reference sequence). This CDR3 region has 14 residues. The study ran its PCR with 60 Vbeta and 13 Jbeta primers. Assay used: immunoSEQ multiplex PCR; TCRdb lists only in-frame clones, some missing. The sample gives about 170,000 clones, more than 75% of which show up once; approximately 2.5% is in the top ten. The chain couples TRBV7-9 to TRBJ1-2, with 9 bases fitting TRBD1. This sequence was found in a man aged 25-45 years in good health and CMV-seropositive. Sequencing was done on a sample of PBMCs. The CDR3, as DNA: TGTGCCAGCAGTTTACAGGGGGCGGACTATGGCTACACCTTC. Translation: CASSLQGADYGYTF.